One and the same sample provided the 14 T cell receptor beta chains below, sequenced in a study of blood T cell repertoires in COVID-19. Profiling relied on immunoSEQ multiplex PCR, and the TCRdb table lists in-frame clones only, not all of them. The repertoire holds 90,000 or so clones, roughly 88% seen once, with 0.47% in the top ten. Sequenced sample: peripheral blood. The receptors derive from a man in his 60s with acute or convalescent COVID-19.

This clone was picked up one time. This chain joins TRBV5-1 and TRBJ2-1, with 9 bases that match TRBD2. CDR3 length: 15 residues. Germline trimming cut 0 bases from V and 7 bases from J; bases unmatched to any gene: 5. Looked up from germline, CDR1 is SGHRS and CDR2 is YFSETQ. The CDR3 sequence: CASSLAAGGQNEQFF. CDR3 DNA: TGCGCCAGCAGCTTGGCTGCGGGGGGGCAGAATGAGCAGTTCTTC.

The J gene is TRBJ2-2, the V gene TRBV11-1; the match to TRBD1 covers 7 bases. Germline V lookup: CDR1 SGHAT, CDR2 FQDESV (reference sequence). This CDR3 is 15 amino acids long. V lost 6 bases to trimming and J lost 2 bases; unmatched junction nucleotides: 6. This CDR3 is CASSLRTGNTGELFF. The CDR3 DNA reads as TGTGCCAGCAGTCTCCGGACAGGAAACACCGGGGAGCTGTTTTTT.

This chain uses TRBV10-3 with TRBJ2-5, with 8 bases aligning to TRBD2. The CDR3 totals 14 residues. Germline values: CDR1 ENHRY, CDR2 SYGVKD. The J segment lost 1 base and the V segment lost 4 bases, leaving 2 bases of the junction unmatched. CDR3 sequence reads: CAISASGGQETQYF. CDR3 DNA sequence: TGTGCCATCAGTGCGAGCGGGGGCCAAGAGACCCAGTACTTC.

This clone was seen a single time. The V and J genes are TRBV19 and TRBJ2-7, with 8 bases fitting TRBD1. V lost 4 bases and J lost 4; bases outside the gene matches: 9. The CDR3 totals 15 residues. In germline, CDR1 is LNHDA, CDR2 SQIVND (reference sequence). The CDR3 region is CASSTAGTGYYEQYF. The CDR3 DNA sequence: TGTGCCAGTAGTACGGCCGGGACAGGCTATTACGAGCAGTACTTC. Looking up the rest from reference TRBV19 and TRBJ2-7 gives the full variable domain: DGGITQSPKYLFRKEGQNVTLSCEQNLNHDAMYWYRQDPGQGLRLIYYSQIVNDFQKGDIAEGYSVSREKKESFPLTVTSAQKNPTAFYLCASSTAGTGYYEQYFGPGTRLTVT.

This rearrangement joins TRBV2 to TRBJ1-4; possible D gene TRBD1, 5 bases. This CDR3 is built from 14 residues. Germline V gene lookup returns CDR1 SNHLY and CDR2 FYNNEI. The V gene lost 1 base and the J gene lost 8 bases, with 11 bases spanning the gap. The chain's CDR3 is CASSEVRAGEKLFF. The CDR3 DNA is TGTGCCAGCAGTGAAGTCAGGGCGGGAGAAAAACTGTTTTTT.

This chain uses TRBV19 with TRBJ2-2; D is possibly TRBD1 (6 bases). The CDR3 is 15 amino acids. Trimming removed 10 bases from V and 4 bases from J, with 19 bases in between. Germline CDR1 and CDR2: LNHDA and SQIVND (reference sequence). The CDR3 loop reads CAIATGTKATGELFF. CDR3 bases: TGTGCCATCGCGACCGGGACAAAGGCCACCGGGGAGCTGTTTTTT.

The rearrangement links TRBV28 to TRBJ2-7, with 9 positions matching TRBD1. Germline V gene data show CDR1 as MDHEN and CDR2 as SYDVKM. The length of the CDR3 is 16 residues. V lost 4 bases to trimming and J lost 1 base; unmatched junction nucleotides: 8. CDR3 in amino acids: CASSSPHGTGSYEQYF. CDR3 coding DNA: TGTGCCAGCAGTTCACCCCACGGGACAGGGTCCTACGAGCAGTACTTC.

The chain employs TRBV11-2 and TRBJ2-7, with 7 bases lining up with TRBD2. Germline CDR1 SGHAT, CDR2 FQNNGV. The V gene end was trimmed by 5 bases and the J gene end by 6 bases; junction bases not matched to a gene: 13. CDR3 length equals 15 residues. The CDR3 sequence is CASSPRGVPPGEQYF. Here the CDR3 DNA reads TGTGCCAGCAGCCCACGGGGGGTCCCACCCGGCGAGCAGTACTTC.

V is TRBV19 and J is TRBJ1-6; 10 bases line up with TRBD1. J gave up 7 bases and V 5 bases, and 2 bases lay outside the gene matches. The CDR3 has 14 residues. The germline CDR1 and CDR2 sequences are LNHDA and SQIVND (reference sequence). The CDR3 is CASSETGGNSPLHF. The DNA of the CDR3 is TGTGCCAGTAGTGAGACAGGGGGCAATTCACCCCTCCACTTT.

The V and J genes are TRBV4-2 and TRBJ1-5; TRBD1 is a possible D gene (5 bases). V was clipped by 5 bases and J by 1 base, with 6 bases between them. In germline, CDR1 is LGHNA, CDR2 YNFKEQ. This CDR3 has 13 amino acids. The CDR3 loop is CASSSGSNQPQHF. The CDR3 DNA follows: TGTGCCAGCAGCTCAGGGAGCAATCAGCCCCAGCATTTT.

This chain links TRBV3-1 (or the pseudogene TRBV3-2) with TRBJ2-7; possibly TRBD2 for D (6 bases). Germline values: CDR1 LGHDT, CDR2 YNNKEL (reference sequence). The length of the CDR3 is 14 residues. The ends were cut back, 3 bases at V and 4 bases at J, with 13 bases in the middle. Here the CDR3 DNA reads TGTGCCAGCAGCCAGGACTACGGGGGATACGAGCAGTACTTC. This sequence encodes CASSQDYGGYEQYF.

This chain links TRBV2 with TRBJ2-2, with a tentative D call TRBD1 (6 bases). Germline values: CDR1 SNHLY, CDR2 FYNNEI. This CDR3 spans 13 amino acids. V dropped 5 bases and J dropped 6 bases, with 10 bases sitting between them. CDR3 region: CASSRTGSGELFF. CDR3 sequence (DNA): TGTGCCAGCAGTCGAACAGGGTCCGGGGAGCTGTTTTTT.

This rearrangement joins TRBV27 to TRBJ1-2; tentatively, D is TRBD1 (5 bases). The V gene's germline CDR1 is MNHEY and CDR2 SMNVEV (reference sequence). Trimming shortened V by 6 bases and J by 2 bases, and 10 bases separated the two germline ends. The CDR3 is made up of 13 amino acids. The CDR3: CASSPGANYGYTF. CDR3 nucleotide sequence: TGTGCCAGCAGCCCTGGGGCCAACTATGGCTACACCTTC.

Concerning this clone itself: Germline and junction disagree at one end, which may indicate a read error. This chain connects TRBV30 to TRBJ2-7, with 7 bases lining up with TRBD2. The germline V gene has CDR1 GTSNPN and CDR2 SVGIG (reference sequence). CDR3 length: 14 amino acids. DNA for the CDR3: TGTGCCGGGAGGGGCGGGCAGGGAGGCTACGAGCAGTACTTC. Its translation: CAGRGGQGGYEQYF.